These 10 T cell receptor beta chains were all obtained from the same sample, sequenced in a study of cytomegalovirus exposure and HLA in healthy donors. 60 Vbeta and 13 Jbeta primers were used in PCR. Using immunoSEQ multiplex PCR, the repertoire was profiled, and TCRdb retains in-frame clones only, with some absent. In the table there are around 180,000 clones, approximately 84% of which are singletons. The sequenced sample consisted of PBMCs. These TCRs come from a girl less than two years old in good health and CMV-seronegative.

The chain is built from TRBV5-8 and TRBJ2-7, with D possibly being TRBD1 (6 bases). The germline V gene has CDR1 SGHTS and CDR2 YDEGEE. The CDR3 sequence is 20 residues long. V lost 0 bases to trimming and J lost 1 base, with 26 bases between them. The CDR3 loop reads CASSLARQGFIPVMSYEQYF. CDR3 bases: TGTGCCAGCAGCTTGGCTCGGCAGGGGTTTATCCCCGTGATGTCCTACGAGCAGTACTTC.

The chain links TRBV4-1 to TRBJ2-1; 12 bases match TRBD2. Germline V lookup: CDR1 MGHRA, CDR2 YSYEKL. This CDR3 has 16 amino acids. Trimming removed 1 base from V and 5 bases from J; junction bases left unmatched: 3. The CDR3 coding sequence is TGCGCCAGCAGCCAAGCCGGACTAGCGGGAAACAATGAGCAGTTCTTC. Residues: CASSQAGLAGNNEQFF.

The chain joins TRBV19 to TRBJ1-2; D remains ambiguous. Germline values: CDR1 LNHDA, CDR2 SQIVND (reference sequence). The CDR3 spans 15 residues. V was clipped by 4 bases and J by 4 bases, with 16 bases between them. This CDR3 reads CASSNLGRTLYGYTF. Here the CDR3 DNA reads TGTGCCAGTAGTAACTTAGGACGGACTCTCTATGGCTACACCTTC.

The gene calls are TRBV5-1 and TRBJ2-5, with D perhaps matching TRBD2 (7 bases). The CDR3 spans 15 residues. Germline assignment: CDR1 SGHRS and CDR2 YFSETQ. V lost 5 bases, J lost 1 base, and 15 bases lay in between. CDR3 coding DNA: TGCGCCAGCAGGATAGGCGGGGGCGTCCAAGAGACCCAGTACTTC. The encoded protein is CASRIGGGVQETQYF. Drawing the rest from reference TRBV5-1 and TRBJ2-5, the complete variable domain is KAGVTQTPRYLIKTRGQQVTLSCSPISGHRSVSWYQQTPGQGLQFLFEYFSETQRNKGNFPGRFSGRQFSNSRSEMNVSTLELGDSALYLCASRIGGGVQETQYFGPGTRLLVL.

The rearrangement links TRBV6-5 to TRBJ2-7; maybe TRBD2 (5 bases). Germline-derived CDR1 and CDR2 are MNHEY and SVGAGI. The length of the CDR3 is 15 residues. V was cut by 6 bases and J by 0 bases, with 15 bases left in between. Here the CDR3 DNA reads TGTGCCAGCAGCCGACTGGACTCGAGCTCCTACGAGCAGTACTTC. This gives the protein CASSRLDSSSYEQYF.

CDR3 in amino acids: CASSLVASGNNEQFF. As DNA, the CDR3 is TGCGCCAGCAGCTTGGTGGCTAGCGGCAACAATGAGCAGTTCTTC. The chain links TRBV5-1 to TRBJ2-1, with 7 bases identical to TRBD2. The V segment lost 0 bases and the J segment 5 bases; nucleotides outside the gene matches: 5. The germline gives CDR1 SGHRS, CDR2 YFSETQ. The CDR3 has 15 residues.

This chain joins TRBV7-6 and TRBJ2-2, with 8 positions matching TRBD1. The CDR3 is 17 amino acids. Germline trimming cut 5 bases from V and 6 bases from J; bases unmatched to any gene: 14. Germline-derived CDR1 and CDR2 are SGHVS and FNYEAQ. The CDR3 reads CASSTRTDRVIPGELFF. In nucleotides, the CDR3 is TGTGCCAGCAGCACCCGGACGGACAGGGTTATCCCCGGGGAGCTGTTTTTT.

This clone has a handful of counts. The CDR3 is CASSYFPQGYEQYF. CDR3 nucleotide sequence: TGTGCCAGCAGTTACTTTCCCCAGGGCTACGAGCAGTACTTC. The rearrangement uses TRBV6-5 and TRBJ2-7, with a tentative D call TRBD1 (5 bases). The CDR3 is made up of 14 amino acids. Deletions cut 1 base from V and 3 bases from J, with 10 bases between. The germline gives CDR1 MNHEY, CDR2 SVGAGI.

V gene TRBV7-9 combines with J gene TRBJ2-3, with 7 nucleotides matching TRBD2. There are 13 residues in the CDR3. The V gene's germline CDR1 is SEHNR and CDR2 FQNEAQ (reference sequence). CDR3 in DNA: TGTTTTTGGCGGCGGGGGAGGGCAGATACGCAGTATTTT. Translation gives CFWRRGRADTQYF.

This rearrangement joins TRBV11-2 to TRBJ1-1; 9 bases are a match to TRBD1. The CDR3 loop spans 15 amino acids. Trimming at V came to 5 bases and at J to 9 bases, leaving 13 bases not matched to a gene. CDR1 and CDR2 (germline): SGHAT, FQNNGV. The CDR3 sequence is CASSQRDRVAGKAFF. The CDR3 coding sequence is TGTGCCAGCAGCCAGAGGGACAGGGTGGCCGGGAAAGCTTTCTTT.